This TCR beta chain was profiled in a study of blood T cell repertoires in COVID-19. Study at large: Samples taken during acute and convalescent COVID-19 were collected in the United States, Italy and Spain. T cells, B-cell-depleted T cells, or PBMCs supplied cDNA or gDNA.

Original processing notes: Reference gene primer amplification gave nucleated cell count estimates. Only in-frame clones appear in the TCRdb table, and some are missing; sequencing was by immunoSEQ multiplex PCR. V, J and clone size derive from that table, while D and trimming were established from the DNA sequence. In the table there are around 100,000 clones, roughly 89% of which are singletons. V trimming: 6 bases; J trimming: 5 bases; junction bases outside the gene matches: 13. The CDR3 extends over 19 amino acids. CDR1 and CDR2 (germline): LNHDA, SQIVND (reference sequence). The sample taken for sequencing was peripheral blood. The receptor was isolated from a human donor in a cohort sampled during active COVID-19. The chain joins TRBV19 to TRBJ2-2, with TRBD2 matching over 15 bases. CDR3 sequence: CASRRGLAGGFSGTGELFF. CDR3 coding DNA: TGTGCCAGTAGACGCGGACTAGCGGGAGGGTTTTCTGGGACCGGGGAGCTGTTTTTT.